The source of this T cell receptor (beta chain) is a study of cytomegalovirus exposure and HLA in healthy donors. Regarding the study as a whole: The number of N-insertions in an Asian-associated ancestry cluster was reportedly below the approximately 600-donor mean in a later analysis. Reportedly, cytomegalovirus status was diagnosed with high sensitivity and specificity.

The PCR had 60 Vbeta and 13 Jbeta primers. In the authors' methods: A later analysis counted approximately 88 million unique TCR beta chains, 10 million to 12 million shared. Assay: immunoSEQ multiplex PCR; the TCRdb copy retains only in-frame clones and omits some. The V and J calls and the clone size are those of that table, but D and trimming were determined from the DNA. The sample comprises about 120,000 clones, approximately 15% of which are singletons, and under 2.5% rests with the top ten. As to this clone: Its specificity is not known.

Healthy bone marrow donors made up the cohort. V was pared by 4 bases and J by 0 bases, with 11 bases between. The germline CDR1 and CDR2 sequences are MNHEY and SVGAGI. The CDR3 has 15 amino acids. The TCR comes from a woman aged 18 to 35 in good health and CMV-seronegative. This sequence joins TRBV6-5 and TRBJ2-3, with D maybe TRBD1 (6 bases). Sample: PBMCs. Here the CDR3 DNA reads TGTGCCAGCAGTTGGGGGACAACTAGCACAGATACGCAGTATTTT. Amino acid sequence: CASSWGTTSTDTQYF.